One and the same sample provided the 27 T cell receptor beta chains below, sequenced in a study of cytomegalovirus exposure and HLA in healthy donors (dated by TCRdb to about 2017). The library was generated by the immunoSEQ multiplex PCR assay. For the multiplex PCR, a mixture combining 60 forward primers for TCR Vbeta segments and 13 reverse primers for TCR Jbeta segments was used. Imported from immuneACCESS, the table was reduced by TCRdb to in-frame sequences with V and J called. These copies leave out some clones; in studies compared against another copy, an unresolved V gene accounts for under half, and the cause of the remainder is not known. This sample is represented by about 170,000 clones; approximately 80% of them were singletons. The ten most abundant clones make up about 0.77% of the sample. The sample consisted of PBMCs. The receptors were gathered from a woman under 30 in good health and CMV-seronegative.

The chain recombines TRBV5-5 with TRBJ2-2, with 8 bases lining up with TRBD1. With 0 bases clipped from V and 5 bases from J, the junction kept 3 bases outside the gene matches. CDR3 length: 15 residues. Per the germline V gene, CDR1 is SGHKS and CDR2 is YYEKEE (reference sequence). Written as DNA, the CDR3 is TGTGCCAGCAGCTTGGGACAGGGGTGGACCGGGGAGCTGTTTTTT. As protein: CASSLGQGWTGELFF.

V gene TRBV10-1 combines with J gene TRBJ1-5, with 8 bases aligning to TRBD1. Germline CDR1 and CDR2: WNHNN and SYGVQD (reference sequence). With V trimmed by 7 bases and J by 5 bases, 7 bases remained unmatched. The CDR3 runs to 14 residues. CDR3: CASKGQAGYQPQHF. CDR3 coding DNA: TGCGCCAGCAAGGGACAGGCTGGGTATCAGCCCCAGCATTTT.

This chain links TRBV7-9 with TRBJ2-4; maybe TRBD2 (6 bases). Per the germline V gene, CDR1 is SEHNR and CDR2 is FQNEAQ (reference sequence). CDR3 size: 14 residues. V shed 5 bases and J shed 5 bases, with 13 bases lying between them. CDR3 DNA sequence: TGTGCCAGCAGCCCCCGGGACTTCCAAAACATTCAGTACTTC. It yields the protein CASSPRDFQNIQYF. The variable domain in full, completed from reference TRBV7-9 and TRBJ2-4, reads DTGVSQNPRHKITKRGQNVTFRCDPISEHNRLYWYRQTLGQGPEFLTYFQNEAQLEKSRLLSDRFSAERPKGSFSTLEIQRTEQGDSAMYLCASSPRDFQNIQYFGAGTRLSVL.

The chain couples TRBV11-3 to TRBJ2-5; 11 bases are a match to TRBD1. In germline, CDR1 is SGHNT, CDR2 YENEEA. The CDR3 runs to 15 residues. V lost 2 bases to trimming and J lost 8 bases; unmatched junction nucleotides: 7. The CDR3: CASSLSGDRGSTQYF. For the CDR3, the DNA is TGTGCCAGCAGCTTAAGTGGGGACAGGGGGTCCACCCAGTACTTC.

The chain uses TRBV28 and TRBJ1-2, with D perhaps matching TRBD1 (6 bases). The CDR3 loop spans 13 amino acids. Germline lookup yields CDR1 MDHEN and CDR2 SYDVKM. V shed 6 bases and J shed 2 bases, with 10 bases lying between them. CDR3 in amino acids: CASRNGQNYGYTF. The CDR3 nucleotides read TGTGCCAGCAGAAACGGACAGAACTATGGCTACACCTTC.

The chain recombines TRBV19 with TRBJ2-5; unclear D gene. Per the germline V gene, CDR1 is LNHDA and CDR2 is SQIVND (reference sequence). V was trimmed by 4 bases and J by 5 bases, leaving 11 bases between them. This CDR3 spans 13 amino acids. Here the CDR3 reads CASSTGLRETQYF. The CDR3 coding sequence is TGTGCCAGTAGTACAGGTCTAAGGGAGACCCAGTACTTC.

V gene TRBV27 combines with J gene TRBJ2-7; the match to TRBD2 covers 7 bases. V was clipped by 3 bases and J by 3 bases; unmatched bases: 5. The CDR3 consists of 14 residues. In germline, CDR1 is MNHEY, CDR2 SMNVEV (reference sequence). The CDR3 region is CASSFQERDYEQYF. The CDR3 DNA reads TGTGCCAGCAGTTTTCAAGAGCGGGACTACGAGCAGTACTTC.

This clone came up once. V usage is TRBV5-6 and J usage is TRBJ2-1; the D gene is possibly TRBD2 (6 bases). This CDR3 is 13 amino acids long. Germline-derived CDR1 and CDR2 are SGHDT and YYEEEE. V was trimmed by 5 bases and J by 3 bases, leaving 9 bases between them. The CDR3 DNA is TGTGCCAGCAGGGCCGGGAGCTACAATGAGCAGTTCTTC. Translated: CASRAGSYNEQFF. Supplemented by reference TRBV5-6 and TRBJ2-1, the full variable domain reads DAGVTQSPTHLIKTRGQQVTLRCSPKSGHDTVSWYQQALGQGPQFIFQYYEEEERQRGNFPDRFSGHQFPNYSSELNVNALLLGDSALYLCASRAGSYNEQFFGPGTRLTVL.

The chain recombines TRBV12-5 with TRBJ2-7, with a possible D match to TRBD2 (6 bases). Trimming removed 0 bases from V and 3 bases from J, with 12 bases in between. The length of the CDR3 is 15 residues. CDR1 is LGHNT and CDR2 is FRNRAP in the germline V gene. The CDR3 spells CASGLVTSERYEQYF. CDR3 coding DNA: TGTGCTAGTGGTTTGGTGACTAGTGAACGCTACGAGCAGTACTTC.

This clone occurred a few times. The chain combines TRBV11-2 with TRBJ2-5, with 8 bases that match TRBD1. Germline loops: CDR1 SGHAT, CDR2 FQNNGV. Trimming cost V 1 base and J 4 bases; bases outside gene matches: 8. The CDR3 runs 16 residues. CDR3 protein: CASSLGAGGAIETQYF. The DNA for the CDR3 is TGTGCCAGCAGCTTAGGTGCAGGGGGCGCGATAGAGACCCAGTACTTC. The full variable domain, in which reference TRBV11-2 and TRBJ2-5 provide the parts outside the CDR3, is EAGVAQSPRYKIIEKRQSVAFWCNPISGHATLYWYQQILGQGPKLLIQFQNNGVVDDSQLPKDRFSAERLKGVDSTLKIQPAKLEDSAVYLCASSLGAGGAIETQYFGPGTRLLVL.

In the case of this clone: Compared with germline, one end of the junction differs, possibly owing to a read error. V usage is TRBV7-2 and J usage is TRBJ1-1, with D perhaps TRBD1 (5 bases). Germline V gives CDR1 SGHTA, CDR2 FQGNSA. The CDR3 is made up of 17 amino acids. The DNA for the CDR3 is TGTGCCAGCAACTTATTCGTCCTCAGGGAATGGAGTACTGAAGCTTTCTTT. Translation: CASNLFVLREWSTEAFF.

V and J are TRBV10-1 and TRBJ2-1, with 7 nucleotides matching TRBD1. This CDR3 region has 13 residues. Germline loops: CDR1 WNHNN, CDR2 SYGVQD (reference sequence). Unmatched junction bases numbered 7, after V lost 6 bases and J lost 8 bases. The CDR3 nucleotides read TGCGCCAGCAGACGGACAGGAGGTGATGAGCAGTTCTTC. Its translation: CASRRTGGDEQFF.

The chain has TRBV9 and TRBJ2-3; 8 nucleotides align to TRBD2. The trim removed 0 bases at V and 6 bases at J, leaving 6 bases unmatched. The length of the CDR3 is 15 residues. CDR1 SGDLS and CDR2 YYNGEE come from the germline V gene. The CDR3 bases are TGTGCCAGCAGCGTAGAGGGAGCGGGAGCCGATACGCAGTATTTT. Amino acids: CASSVEGAGADTQYF.

This clone was picked up one time. This chain connects TRBV4-2 to TRBJ2-1, with 12 bases that match TRBD2. The CDR3 consists of 17 residues. V gave up 2 bases and J gave up 5 bases; unmatched junction bases: 7. Germline loops: CDR1 LGHNA, CDR2 YNFKEQ. CDR3 in DNA: TGTGCCAGCAGCCAACCCCTAGCGGGAGGGCCGGACAATGAGCAGTTCTTC. Translation gives CASSQPLAGGPDNEQFF.

This chain links TRBV7-2 with TRBJ2-5; 8 positions match TRBD2. Trimming removed 5 bases from V and 5 bases from J; junction bases left unmatched: 19. This CDR3 has 18 residues. The germline CDR1 and CDR2 sequences are SGHTA and FQGNSA. CDR3 nucleotides: TGTGCCAGCAGCCCCCCCCGGTTTACTAGCGGTCCGACGGAGACCCAGTACTTC. Protein: CASSPPRFTSGPTETQYF.

V gene TRBV28 combines with J gene TRBJ2-7; D may be TRBD2 (6 bases). Trimming removed 2 bases at V and 2 bases at J, with 13 bases between. The CDR3 totals 15 residues. Germline-derived CDR1 and CDR2 are MDHEN and SYDVKM. DNA for the CDR3: TGTGCCAGCAGTTTAGGGGCTAGCGTGCCCTACGAGCAGTACTTC. Translating it yields CASSLGASVPYEQYF.

The J gene is TRBJ2-3, the V gene TRBV4-1; tentative D call: TRBD2 (6 bases). Germline V CDR1 and CDR2: MGHRA, YSYEKL. The V end was cut by 4 bases, the J end by 4 bases, with 12 bases between. The CDR3 consists of 14 residues. CDR3 DNA: TGCGCCAGCAGCCCAAGGGTAGCGGCAGATACGCAGTATTTT. This translates into CASSPRVAADTQYF.

CDR3 residues: CASSSGTLYEQYF. The CDR3, as DNA: TGTGCCAGCAGCTCCGGGACTCTCTACGAGCAGTACTTC. The genes are TRBV7-2 and TRBJ2-7, with a tentative D call TRBD2 (6 bases). CDR3 length: 13 amino acids. The germline gives CDR1 SGHTA, CDR2 FQGNSA. Trimming pared 4 bases from V and 3 bases from J, leaving 10 bases between.

V gene TRBV11-1 combines with J gene TRBJ1-2, with 8 bases lining up with TRBD1. V lost 5 bases and J lost 3; bases outside the gene matches: 11. This CDR3 contains 16 residues. The germline gives CDR1 SGHAT, CDR2 FQDESV (reference sequence). This CDR3 is CASSPNLGQVHYGYTF. CDR3 nucleotide sequence: TGTGCCAGCAGCCCGAACCTGGGACAGGTTCACTATGGCTACACCTTC. Together with reference TRBV11-1 and TRBJ1-2, the CDR3 gives the full variable domain: EAEVAQSPRYKITEKSQAVAFWCDPISGHATLYWYRQILGQGPELLVQFQDESVVDDSQLPKDRFSAERLKGVDSTLKIQPAELGDSAMYLCASSPNLGQVHYGYTFGSGTRLTVV.

The chain employs TRBV28 and TRBJ2-3, with 8 bases aligning to TRBD2. This CDR3 spans 16 amino acids. From germline, CDR1 is MDHEN and CDR2 SYDVKM. The J segment lost 1 base and the V segment lost 5 bases, leaving 8 bases of the junction unmatched. Written as DNA, the CDR3 is TGTGCCAGCAGTGGGTCGTCAGCGGGGGGCACAGATACGCAGTATTTT. The encoded protein is CASSGSSAGGTDTQYF.

The chain joins TRBV15 to TRBJ2-5; TRBD2 matches at 11 bases. The length of the CDR3 is 16 residues. The trim removed 1 base at V and 3 bases at J, leaving 4 bases unmatched. Germline CDR1 reads LNHNV; CDR2 reads YYDKDF (reference sequence). Written as DNA, the CDR3 is TGTGCCACCAGCAGAGCCCCGACTAGCGGGGAAGAGACCCAGTACTTC. Amino acids: CATSRAPTSGEETQYF.

V and J are TRBV5-8 and TRBJ2-1; D may be TRBD2 (6 bases). Germline V gene lookup returns CDR1 SGHTS and CDR2 YDEGEE. The CDR3 covers 18 residues. Trimming removed 1 base at V and 6 bases at J, with 23 bases between. CDR3 residues: CASSLIPAGGEGSNEQFF. CDR3 coding DNA: TGTGCCAGCAGCTTGATCCCAGCGGGTGGCGAAGGCTCCAATGAGCAGTTCTTC.

This chain connects TRBV11-2 to TRBJ1-2; no reliable D call. V dropped 3 bases and J dropped 4 bases, with 12 bases sitting between them. This CDR3 comprises 14 residues. CDR1 is SGHAT, CDR2 FQNNGV, per germline. The CDR3 sequence: CASSFSGRSYGYTF. CDR3 DNA sequence: TGTGCCAGCAGCTTCAGTGGGAGAAGCTATGGCTACACCTTC. Supplemented by reference TRBV11-2 and TRBJ1-2, the full variable domain reads EAGVAQSPRYKIIEKRQSVAFWCNPISGHATLYWYQQILGQGPKLLIQFQNNGVVDDSQLPKDRFSAERLKGVDSTLKIQPAKLEDSAVYLCASSFSGRSYGYTFGSGTRLTVV.

This clone was counted only a few times. V usage is TRBV30 and J usage is TRBJ2-3; possible D gene TRBD1, 6 bases. CDR3 length: 14 residues. Per germline, CDR1 GTSNPN and CDR2 SVGIG (reference sequence). The V gene lost 1 base and the J gene lost 1 base, with 9 bases spanning the gap. The CDR3 spells CAWSGGQGTDTQYF. The CDR3 DNA is TGTGCCTGGAGTGGGGGGCAGGGCACAGATACGCAGTATTTT.

The V and J genes are TRBV7-2 and TRBJ2-3, with TRBD2 identical over 15 bases. CDR1 is SGHTA and CDR2 is FQGNSA in the germline V gene. This CDR3 spans 19 amino acids. The J segment lost 1 base and the V segment lost 1 base, leaving 6 bases of the junction unmatched. The CDR3 loop is CASSLVAGLAGGRTDTQYF. The CDR3 coding sequence is TGTGCCAGCAGCTTAGTCGCAGGACTAGCGGGAGGGCGCACAGATACGCAGTATTTT.

The rearrangement uses TRBV28 and TRBJ2-5; TRBD1 agrees at 7 bases. The trim removed 2 bases at V and 2 bases at J, leaving 5 bases unmatched. Germline CDR1 and CDR2: MDHEN and SYDVKM. This CDR3 region has 15 residues. The CDR3 DNA is TGTGCCAGCAGTTTAAGGGGGACAGCTCAAGAGACCCAGTACTTC. This encodes CASSLRGTAQETQYF.

The rearrangement uses TRBV6-6 and TRBJ2-3; TRBD2 matches 13 bases. CDR1 is MNHNY and CDR2 is SVGAGI in the germline V gene (reference sequence). Trimming took 2 bases from V and 5 from J; bases not matched to a gene: 1. The CDR3 runs to 15 residues. Here the CDR3 DNA reads TGTGCCAGCAGTTACGGACTAGCGGGAGTAGATACGCAGTATTTT. This sequence encodes CASSYGLAGVDTQYF.